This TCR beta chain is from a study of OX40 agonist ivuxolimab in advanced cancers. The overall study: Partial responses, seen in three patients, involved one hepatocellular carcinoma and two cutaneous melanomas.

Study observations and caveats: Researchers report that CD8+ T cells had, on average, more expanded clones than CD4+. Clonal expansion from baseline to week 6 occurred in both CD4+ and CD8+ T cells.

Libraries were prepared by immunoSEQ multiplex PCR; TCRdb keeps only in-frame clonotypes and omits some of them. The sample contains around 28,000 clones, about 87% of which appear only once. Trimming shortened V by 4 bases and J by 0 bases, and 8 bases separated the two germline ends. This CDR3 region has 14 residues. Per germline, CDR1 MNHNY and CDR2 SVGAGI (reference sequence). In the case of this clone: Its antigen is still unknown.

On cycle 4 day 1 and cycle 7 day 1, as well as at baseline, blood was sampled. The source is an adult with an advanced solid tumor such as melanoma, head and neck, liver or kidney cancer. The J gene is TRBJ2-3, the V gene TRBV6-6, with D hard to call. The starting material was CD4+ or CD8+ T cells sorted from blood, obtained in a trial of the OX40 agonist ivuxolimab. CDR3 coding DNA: TGTGCCAGCAGTTCTTACAGTAGCACAGATACGCAGTATTTT. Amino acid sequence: CASSSYSSTDTQYF.